This TCR beta chain was profiled in a study of T cells in Graves' hyperthyroidism and ophthalmopathy. In its sample, this clonotype was seen many times. RNA transcripts gave rise to amplified TCR beta CDR3 regions. Primed by the HTBI set, a first-round RT-PCR was run on the TCR CDR3. One entry per CDR3 protein, called by TCRdb with MiXCR from the multiplex PCR reads. The sample records hundreds of thousands of distinct CDR3 sequences, 16% being singletons. This TCR derives from a woman younger than 30 with Graves' hyperthyroidism. Sequenced input: blood.

CDR3 DNA: TGTGCCAGCAGTTTACGGAGAAACACCGGGGAGCTGTTTTTT. This codes for CASSLRRNTGELFF. This sequence joins TRBV28 and TRBJ2-2, with no clear D. V shed 2 bases and J shed 2 bases, with 6 bases lying between them. Germline values: CDR1 MDHEN, CDR2 SYDVKM. There are 14 residues in the CDR3.